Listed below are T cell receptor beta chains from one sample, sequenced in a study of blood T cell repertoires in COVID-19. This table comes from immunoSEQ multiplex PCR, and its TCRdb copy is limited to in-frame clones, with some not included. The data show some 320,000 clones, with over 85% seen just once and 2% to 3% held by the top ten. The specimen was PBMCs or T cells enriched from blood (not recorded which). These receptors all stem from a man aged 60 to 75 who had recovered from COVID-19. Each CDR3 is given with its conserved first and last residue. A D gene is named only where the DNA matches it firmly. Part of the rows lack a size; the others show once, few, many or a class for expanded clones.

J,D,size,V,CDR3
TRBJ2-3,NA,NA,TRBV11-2,CASSLATNTDTQYF
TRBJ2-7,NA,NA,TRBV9,CASSVGNSGTYEQYF
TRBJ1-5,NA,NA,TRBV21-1,CASRTGGQNNQPQHF
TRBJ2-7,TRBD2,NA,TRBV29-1,CSADRWSGDSYEQYF
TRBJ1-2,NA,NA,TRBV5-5,CASSLLLAGDGYTF
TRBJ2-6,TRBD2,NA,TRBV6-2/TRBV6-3,CASSYFADGGGTGANVLTF
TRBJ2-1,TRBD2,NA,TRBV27,CASSLRTRAREQFF
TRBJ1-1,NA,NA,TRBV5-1,CASGRREPNTEAFF
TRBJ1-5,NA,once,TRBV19,CASTPGGVRGNQPQHF
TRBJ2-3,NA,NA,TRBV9,CASSVAGTSTDTQYF
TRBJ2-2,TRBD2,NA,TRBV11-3,CASSSRLVAGVTGELFF
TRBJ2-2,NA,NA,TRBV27,CASSLHRGTGELFF
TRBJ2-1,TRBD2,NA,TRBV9,CASRPSGPYNEQFF
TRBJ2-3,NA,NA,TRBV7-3,CASSLSGTDTQYF
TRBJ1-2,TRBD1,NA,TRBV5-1,CASSFAGGSWGYTF
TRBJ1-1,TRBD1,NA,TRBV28,CASSFGGQDMNTEAFF
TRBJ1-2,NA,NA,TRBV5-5,CASSLVQTDGYTF
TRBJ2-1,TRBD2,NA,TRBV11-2,CASSLIRGGARSYNEQFF
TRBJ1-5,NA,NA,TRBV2,CASSDGDPGGPQHF
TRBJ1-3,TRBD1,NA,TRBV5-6,CASSLTDRGNTIYF
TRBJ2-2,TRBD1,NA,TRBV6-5,CASSYTGTGSGELFF
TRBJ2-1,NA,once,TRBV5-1,CASSLGTYNEQFF
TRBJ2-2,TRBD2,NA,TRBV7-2,CASSYRGDSAGELFF
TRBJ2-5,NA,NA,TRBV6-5,CASSYSYRGGETQYF
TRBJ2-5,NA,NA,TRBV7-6,CASSSIRSGSGETQYF
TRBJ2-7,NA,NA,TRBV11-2,CASSSTGIPVGEQYF
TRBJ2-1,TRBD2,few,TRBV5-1,CASSFGLAEGGWEQFF
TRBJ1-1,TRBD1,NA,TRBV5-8,CASSFWTGMKLTEAFF
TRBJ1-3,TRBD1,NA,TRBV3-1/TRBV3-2,CASTGGSGNTIYF
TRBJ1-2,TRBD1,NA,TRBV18,CASSPATSTGLNYGYTF